What follows are 20 T cell receptor beta chains derived from one specimen sequenced in a study of cytomegalovirus exposure and HLA in healthy donors (dated by TCRdb to about 2017). Library method: the immunoSEQ multiplex PCR assay. For the multiplex PCR, a mixture combining 60 forward primers for TCR Vbeta segments and 13 reverse primers for TCR Jbeta segments was used. Entries here come from immuneACCESS through TCRdb and include only in-frame sequences with V and J called. Some clones fail to appear in such tables; in the studies checked, an unresolved V gene covers under half of the shortfall, and the cause of the remainder is unknown. A total of more than 150,000 clones appear in this sample, 70% to 80% of them only once. Around 1.5% of the sample lies in the top ten. Sequenced material: PBMCs. The receptors here all came from a middle-aged man in good health and CMV-seronegative.

This clone has just one count. The chain carries TRBV13 and TRBJ1-6; D possibly corresponds to TRBD1 (6 bases). V dropped 0 bases and J dropped 7 bases, with 13 bases sitting between them. The CDR3 contains 16 residues. The V gene's germline CDR1 is PRHDT and CDR2 FYEKMQ (reference sequence). The CDR3 spells CASSLGPRGGNSPLHF. CDR3 coding DNA: TGTGCCAGCAGCTTAGGGCCCAGGGGTGGGAATTCACCCCTCCACTTT.

In this sample, this clone turned up once. CDR3: CASSFRTISNTGELFF. As DNA, the CDR3 is TGTGCCAGCAGCTTCCGGACTATATCGAACACCGGGGAGCTGTTTTTT. J is TRBJ2-2 and V is TRBV5-6, with D possibly being TRBD2 (6 bases). V lost 2 bases to trimming and J lost 0 bases, with 11 bases between them. The CDR3 is made up of 16 amino acids. Germline V gene data show CDR1 as SGHDT and CDR2 as YYEEEE. The complete variable domain, with remaining parts taken from reference TRBV5-6 and TRBJ2-2, reads DAGVTQSPTHLIKTRGQQVTLRCSPKSGHDTVSWYQQALGQGPQFIFQYYEEEERQRGNFPDRFSGHQFPNYSSELNVNALLLGDSALYLCASSFRTISNTGELFFGEGSRLTVL.

Only a few counts were recorded for this clone. The chain combines TRBV7-9 with TRBJ2-1, with 9 bases lining up with TRBD2. Germline CDR1 and CDR2: SEHNR and FQNEAQ (reference sequence). CDR3 length: 16 residues. V lost 4 bases to trimming and J lost 4 bases; unmatched junction nucleotides: 8. The CDR3 region is CASSSRLAELYNEQFF. CDR3 nucleotide sequence: TGTGCCAGCAGCTCGCGACTAGCGGAGTTATACAATGAGCAGTTCTTC. Full variable domain (rest looked up from reference TRBV7-9 and TRBJ2-1): DTGVSQNPRHKITKRGQNVTFRCDPISEHNRLYWYRQTLGQGPEFLTYFQNEAQLEKSRLLSDRFSAERPKGSFSTLEIQRTEQGDSAMYLCASSSRLAELYNEQFFGPGTRLTVL.

V is TRBV4-2 and J is TRBJ2-3; 11 bases agree with TRBD2. This CDR3 comprises 17 residues. Germline lookup yields CDR1 LGHNA and CDR2 YNFKEQ. V trimming: 2 bases; J trimming: 5 bases; junction bases outside the gene matches: 9. CDR3 sequence reads: CASSQQWASGRQDTQYF. DNA for the CDR3: TGTGCCAGCAGCCAACAATGGGCTAGCGGGAGGCAAGATACGCAGTATTTT.

This clone was recorded a few times. The genes are TRBV18 and TRBJ1-1, with TRBD1 identical over 8 bases. The CDR3 covers 13 residues. Germline lookup yields CDR1 KGHSH and CDR2 LQKENI. Trimming at V came to 5 bases and at J to 5 bases, leaving 4 bases not matched to a gene. The chain's CDR3 is CASSSDRGTEAFF. CDR3 nucleotide sequence: TGTGCCAGCTCATCAGACAGGGGAACTGAAGCTTTCTTT.

This clone was seen only a few times. The chain is built from TRBV6-5 and TRBJ2-3, with D unclear. Looked up from germline, CDR1 is MNHEY and CDR2 is SVGAGI. V was cut by 8 bases and J by 1 base, with 4 bases left in between. This CDR3 comprises 11 residues. The CDR3 sequence is CASRGTDTQYF. The DNA for the CDR3 is TGTGCCAGCCGAGGCACAGATACGCAGTATTTT.

J is TRBJ1-2 and V is TRBV7-3; 9 nucleotides line up with TRBD1. The junction had 5 bases not matched to a gene; V was cut back by 5 bases and J by 4 bases. CDR1 is SGHTA and CDR2 is FQGTGA in the germline V gene. This CDR3 contains 14 residues. Written as DNA, the CDR3 is TGTGCCAGCAGCCACCGGGACAGGGTCTATGGCTACACCTTC. Translated, it gives CASSHRDRVYGYTF.

The chain combines TRBV11-1 with TRBJ1-5, with D perhaps matching TRBD1 (5 bases). V dropped 1 base and J dropped 4 bases, with 14 bases sitting between them. This CDR3 spans 16 amino acids. Germline CDR1 SGHAT, CDR2 FQDESV (reference sequence). The chain's CDR3 is CASSLVVAGLNQPQHF. The CDR3 nucleotides read TGTGCCAGCAGCTTAGTGGTCGCAGGGTTGAATCAGCCCCAGCATTTT. The entire variable domain, with the rest obtained from reference TRBV11-1 and TRBJ1-5, is as follows: EAEVAQSPRYKITEKSQAVAFWCDPISGHATLYWYRQILGQGPELLVQFQDESVVDDSQLPKDRFSAERLKGVDSTLKIQPAELGDSAMYLCASSLVVAGLNQPQHFGDGTRLSIL.

This clone was counted between two and nine times. The rearrangement joins TRBV5-1 to TRBJ2-7; tentatively, D is TRBD1 (6 bases). Per the germline V gene, CDR1 is SGHRS and CDR2 is YFSETQ. With 4 bases removed from V and 4 bases from J, the gap between germline ends came to 18 bases. This CDR3 spans 15 amino acids. For the CDR3, the DNA is TGCGCCAGCAGCCCCTCCGGGACAAGGAGTTACGAGCAGTACTTC. Translation: CASSPSGTRSYEQYF.

The V gene is TRBV7-2, the J gene TRBJ2-1; TRBD2 matches 12 bases. The germline V gene has CDR1 SGHTA and CDR2 FQGNSA. The CDR3 contains 14 residues. With 2 bases clipped from V and 12 bases from J, the junction kept 5 bases outside the gene matches. CDR3 nucleotides: TGTGCCAGCAGCTTACAGACTAGCGGGAGTGGGCAGTTCTTC. Its protein product is CASSLQTSGSGQFF. Complete variable domain (other parts from reference TRBV7-2 and TRBJ2-1): GAGVSQSPSNKVTEKGKDVELRCDPISGHTALYWYRQSLGQGLEFLIYFQGNSAPDKSGLPSDRFSAERTGGSVSTLTIQRTQQEDSAVYLCASSLQTSGSGQFFGPGTRLTVL.

The chain couples TRBV7-2 to TRBJ1-1; D is uncertain. The CDR3 length is 13 residues. The V end lost 7 bases, the J end lost 2 bases, and 11 bases lay between the germline ends. Germline CDR1 SGHTA, CDR2 FQGNSA. The CDR3 spells CASKIRTNTEAFF. CDR3 in DNA: TGTGCCAGCAAAATAAGGACTAACACTGAAGCTTTCTTT.

V and J are TRBV10-3 and TRBJ2-5; maybe TRBD1 (5 bases). The V and J ends lost 4 bases and 1 base respectively, with 10 bases between them. The length of the CDR3 is 14 residues. The germline gives CDR1 ENHRY, CDR2 SYGVKD. The CDR3 loop is CAISGAGLQETQYF. In nucleotides, the CDR3 is TGTGCCATCAGTGGGGCAGGGCTCCAAGAGACCCAGTACTTC.

Regarding this clone: Relative to the germline gene, one junction end is altered; a read error may explain this. The CDR3 protein is CSSSLEASGVYEQYF. The DNA for the CDR3 is TGTTCCAGCAGCTTAGAGGCTAGCGGGGTCTACGAGCAGTACTTC. The chain has TRBV7-9 and TRBJ2-7; 9 nucleotides match TRBD2. This CDR3 is built from 15 residues. CDR1 and CDR2 (germline): SEHNR, FQNEAQ (reference sequence). Full variable domain (rest looked up from reference TRBV7-9 and TRBJ2-7): DTGVSQNPRHKITKRGQNVTFRCDPISEHNRLYWYRQTLGQGPEFLTYFQNEAQLEKSRLLSDRFSAERPKGSFSTLEIQRTEQGDSAMYLCSSSLEASGVYEQYFGPGTRLTVT.

V gene TRBV21-1 combines with J gene TRBJ2-1; the table's D gene call, TRBD2, was not cross checked with the DNA. TRBV21-1 is reported as a pseudogene. The CDR3 sequence is 14 residues long. This CDR3 reads CASPRQGLYNEQFF. CDR3 sequence (DNA): TGTGCCAGCCCCCGCCAGGGACTATACAATGAGCAGTTCTTC.

The CDR3 DNA follows: TGTGCCAGCAGCGTACAGGGGGCCTATGGCTACACCTTC. The encoded protein is CASSVQGAYGYTF. This rearrangement joins TRBV9 to TRBJ1-2; 8 positions match TRBD1. There are 13 residues in the CDR3. The V gene's germline CDR1 is SGDLS and CDR2 YYNGEE. The ends lost 1 base at V and 4 bases at J; junction bases unmatched: 0.

The rearrangement uses TRBV7-9 and TRBJ1-1; the match to TRBD1 covers 8 bases. This CDR3 contains 14 residues. Trimming took 4 bases from V and 5 from J; bases not matched to a gene: 6. Germline CDR1 and CDR2: SEHNR and FQNEAQ (reference sequence). This CDR3 is CASSSTGELTEAFF. The CDR3 nucleotides are TGTGCCAGCAGCTCGACAGGGGAACTGACTGAAGCTTTCTTT.

The chain employs TRBV27 and TRBJ2-5; 13 bases line up with TRBD2. The assigned J gene may be wrong: the sequence end matches TRBJ2-7 better. The CDR3 consists of 17 residues. The germline CDR1 and CDR2 sequences are MNHEY and SMNVEV (reference sequence). Here the CDR3 DNA reads TGTGCCAGCAGTACGGGACTAGCGGGAACTTCAACTCTCGAGCAGTACTTC. Amino acid sequence: CASSTGLAGTSTLEQYF.

This chain connects TRBV19 to TRBJ2-1; the match to TRBD1 covers 10 bases. The CDR3 is 13 amino acids. The J segment lost 7 bases and the V segment lost 10 bases, leaving 7 bases of the junction unmatched. CDR1 and CDR2 (germline): LNHDA, SQIVND (reference sequence). The CDR3 DNA follows: TGTGCCACCGGGACAGGGGTTTCAAATGAGCAGTTCTTC. Translation: CATGTGVSNEQFF.

With regard to this clone: At one end the junction does not follow the germline gene, possibly because of a read error. The chain uses TRBV7-9 and TRBJ2-1; D may be TRBD2 (5 bases). The CDR3 has 11 amino acids. Germline values: CDR1 SEHNR, CDR2 FQNEAQ (reference sequence). DNA for the CDR3: TGTTCCAGCACCCAACTAGGGAACCAGTTCTTC. Translating gives CSSTQLGNQFF.

The chain couples TRBV6-6 to TRBJ2-7, with D perhaps TRBD1 (6 bases). Germline V gene lookup returns CDR1 MNHNY and CDR2 SVGAGI (reference sequence). CDR3 length equals 14 residues. Trimming stripped 6 bases from V and 5 bases from J, with 17 bases between. The CDR3 bases are TGTGCCAGCAGGCCCGGGACATTGATGAACGAGCAGTACTTC. It is translated as CASRPGTLMNEQYF.